This T cell receptor beta chain was observed in a study of cytotoxic CD8 clonotypes in ibrutinib-treated CLL (dated by TCRdb to about 2021). Some background on the complete study: The cohort had 11 relapsed/refractory and approximately 15 treatment-naive patients; 17 were IGHV unmutated. Responses were partial in some 24 patients and complete in 2; after median about 63 months follow-up, around 14 stayed in remission and about twelve progressed. Cryopreserved peripheral blood mononuclear cells were obtained prior to treatment, at the time of response, and at either disease progression or sustained remission. Response samples were obtained after a median of around eleven months of treatment, with a range of roughly 6 to 40 months. Longitudinal samples were available for about 30% of the roughly 86 trial participants. On average, each sample had approximately 260,000 productive templates and more than 75,000 productive rearrangements.

For TCR beta library preparation, approximately 2 micrograms of genomic DNA was extracted from cryopreserved PBMCs. Longitudinal blood samples from CLL patients on ibrutinib monotherapy were analyzed using high-throughput TCR beta sequencing. The patients took part in an open-label, single-center phase 2 trial of ibrutinib monotherapy. Remarks on this clone: Its antigen is unknown. No much larger clone is present one base from it, and per-base qualities are unavailable.

What the authors observed across the whole study: At baseline, clonality was higher than in age-matched healthy donors and showed a strong correlation with circulating CD8+ T-cell counts. Clonality increased at ibrutinib response, stayed stable in sustained remission, and fell back toward baseline at progression. Public clonotypes were found to be uncommon and were observed to contract or remain stable during treatment; the increase in clonality was shown to reflect expansion of private clonotypes at ibrutinib response. Sustained-remission and progressing patients did not have matched sampling times, and lymph node repertoires were not examined.

Each clonotype received, on average, roughly 9.6x coverage in deep resolution sequencing performed on a MiSeq, where the target depth lay between 1 in 1 million and 1 in 200,000 T cells. The immunoSEQ hsTCRB Kit was used to generate the TCR beta libraries. As for how the authors treated the data: ImmunoSEQ Data Assistant and ImmunoSEQ Analyzer were used for data analysis, and V, D and J genes were assigned according to IMGT definitions. Clonality, which ranges from 0 to 1, was calculated as one minus the normalized Shannon entropy of productive rearrangement frequencies. Public clonotype analysis was restricted to overrepresented clonotypes comprising at least 0.05% of each patient's repertoire. Fewer than 15 repertoires from age-matched healthy donors, obtained from immuneACCESS, served as clonality controls. TCRdb provides this immuneACCESS table in a form limited to in-frame rearrangements. Some clones are lacking; in checked studies, under half of them reflect an unresolved V gene, and why the rest are absent is not known. The V and J calls and clone size come from that table; D and trimming were worked out from the DNA. This sample gives tens of thousands of clones in total; roughly four fifths of them show up just once. Less than 7.5% of the sample is taken by the ten largest.

The sequence was collected from a human donor with chronic lymphocytic leukemia. Here the sequenced sample was PBMCs, taken before ibrutinib treatment.

The CDR3: CASSVGAEGNTIYF. In nucleotides, the sequence is TGTGCCAGCAGCGTAGGGGCGGAGGGAAACACCATATATTTT. The chain is made from TRBV9 and TRBJ1-3; the D gene is not confidently resolved. Deletion took 0 bases off V and 4 bases off J, with a span of 8 bases between the germline ends. Reading from cysteine to phenylalanine, the CDR3 counts 14 amino acids. Of the read, only the CDR3 DNA is kept; its 42 bases are in frame from base 1. CDR1 and CDR2, looked up from the germline V gene, are SGDLS and YYNGEE.